The 5 T cell receptor beta chains below were found in one sample sequenced in a study of beta chain features in type 1 diabetes. TCRB transcripts that were expressed got sequenced, as all of the isolated RNA had been reverse transcribed. The protocol was immunoSEQ multiplex PCR, while the TCRdb copy is restricted to in-frame clones and leaves out a portion. Counted here are 400,000 to 450,000 clones, approximately 13% occurring once; the ten biggest clones make up under 0.04%. The sample taken for sequencing was naive CD4+ T cells from blood. The source of these receptors is a man aged 25 to 45 in good health.

This clone has a handful of counts. The genes are TRBV4-1 and TRBJ2-3, with D possibly being TRBD2 (6 bases). The germline gives CDR1 MGHRA, CDR2 YSYEKL. V lost 6 bases and J lost 0, with 10 bases in between. CDR3 length equals 14 residues. The CDR3 coding sequence is TGCGCCAGCAGATCGGAGGGGAGCACAGATACGCAGTATTTT. As protein: CASRSEGSTDTQYF.

This clone was seen more than once but under ten times. The rearrangement joins TRBV20-1 to TRBJ2-5; no definite D call. The germline V gene has CDR1 DFQATT and CDR2 SNEGSKA (reference sequence). Between the trimmed V and J ends, which lost 6 bases and 4 bases, there was a span of 9 bases. CDR3 length: 11 residues. CDR3 protein: CSADHSETQYF. The CDR3 DNA sequence: TGCAGTGCGGACCATTCAGAGACCCAGTACTTC.

This sequence joins TRBV4-2 and TRBJ1-5, with D hard to call. Germline CDR1 is LGHNA and CDR2 is YNFKEQ. This CDR3 is 13 amino acids long. Deletions cut 0 bases from V and 6 bases from J, with 6 bases between. The CDR3 spells CASSQDSTQPQHF. CDR3 DNA sequence: TGTGCCAGCAGCCAAGATTCCACTCAGCCCCAGCATTTT.

The gene calls are TRBV23-1 and TRBJ2-3, with no clear D. TRBV23-1 is an ORF, with its function uncertain. The germline V and J ends were trimmed by 5 bases and 4 bases, with 16 bases remaining between them. The CDR3 loop spans 15 amino acids. CDR3 DNA: TGCGCCAGCAGTTACTGGAACGTCTTGTCAGATACGCAGTATTTT. This gives the protein CASSYWNVLSDTQYF.

In its sample, this clone was seen a few times. The V and J genes are TRBV18 and TRBJ1-1; the match to TRBD1 covers 8 bases. The CDR3 is 15 amino acids. The germline gives CDR1 KGHSH, CDR2 LQKENI. Losses at the gene ends were 3 bases for V and 4 bases for J; bases not matched to a gene: 7. The CDR3 reads CASSPLDRVITEAFF. For the CDR3, the DNA is TGTGCCAGCTCACCGCTGGACAGGGTCATCACTGAAGCTTTCTTT.